Shown below are 14 T cell receptor beta chains from a single sample sequenced in a study of early T cells in non-severe SARS-CoV-2 infection. TCRdb recomputed calls from the 5' RACE reads with MiXCR, one row per CDR3 protein. Here the sample spans some 61,000 distinct CDR3 sequences, 13% being singletons. Sequenced material: whole blood. These TCRs come from an adult who was a healthcare worker with PCR-confirmed SARS-CoV-2 infection or an uninfected control (not recorded which).

This clonotype appeared many times. The gene calls are TRBV20-1 and TRBJ1-1; 8 nucleotides agree with TRBD1. Germline V lookup: CDR1 DFQATT, CDR2 SNEGSKA (reference sequence). The CDR3 loop spans 14 amino acids. Losses at the gene ends were 6 bases for V and 0 bases for J; bases not matched to a gene: 6. This CDR3 reads CSARQGSLNTEAFF. The CDR3 DNA reads TGCAGTGCGAGACAGGGGAGTCTGAACACTGAAGCTTTCTTT.

Many counts were recorded for this clonotype. This chain uses TRBV3-1 with TRBJ1-2; D perhaps matches TRBD1 (6 bases). Germline V CDR1 and CDR2: LGHDT, YNNKEL (reference sequence). The CDR3 totals 15 residues. V lost 4 bases and J 2 bases, leaving 14 bases between the germline ends. CDR3 sequence: CASSLRPGQNYGYTF. CDR3 nucleotide sequence: TGTGCCAGCAGCCTGCGGCCCGGACAGAACTATGGCTACACCTTC.

This clonotype was seen only once. A read error may be the cause here, since a much bigger clone is one base away. The rearrangement joins TRBV27 to TRBJ2-1; D gene unclear. CDR1 is MNHEY, CDR2 SMNVEV, per germline (reference sequence). The CDR3 sequence is 14 residues long. CDR3 region: CASSSWSSYNERFF. DNA of the CDR3: TGTGCCAGCAGTAGCTGGAGCTCCTACAATGAGCGGTTCTTC.

The chain joins TRBV27 to TRBJ2-3; 7 bases line up with TRBD2. The CDR3 has 17 amino acids. Trimming took 4 bases from V and 2 from J; bases not matched to a gene: 12. Germline loops: CDR1 MNHEY, CDR2 SMNVEV (reference sequence). CDR3 loop: CASSSLRASGITDTQYF. CDR3 DNA sequence: TGTGCCAGCAGTTCCCTTAGGGCTAGCGGCATCACAGATACGCAGTATTTT.

This clonotype was counted at least ten times. This sequence joins TRBV5-3 and TRBJ2-1; a weak D match, TRBD2 (6 bases). TRBV5-3 is placed among ORFs of uncertain function. The V gene lost 0 bases and the J gene lost 5 bases, with 12 bases spanning the gap. The CDR3 runs 15 residues. CDR3 DNA: TGTGCCAGAAGCTTGGCCCCGGAGGGCCACAATGAGCAGTTCTTC. Its protein product is CARSLAPEGHNEQFF.

This clonotype occurred many times. The gene calls are TRBV29-1 and TRBJ1-1, with 10 bases that match TRBD1. Germline trimming cut 4 bases from V and 5 bases from J; bases unmatched to any gene: 10. CDR1 and CDR2 (germline): SQVTM, ANQGSEA. The CDR3 is 15 residues long. Here the CDR3 reads CSVAFGGTGETEAFF. The CDR3 bases are TGCAGCGTTGCCTTTGGAGGGACAGGGGAAACTGAAGCTTTCTTT.

This sequence joins TRBV4-2 and TRBJ2-1; D is perhaps TRBD1 or TRBD2 (5 bases each). Germline CDR1 and CDR2: LGHNA and YNFKEQ. Trimming left V 2 bases short and J 5 bases short, with 16 bases between. This CDR3 region has 16 residues. CDR3 sequence (DNA): TGTGCCAGCAGCCAATACCTTGGGGGAGCGAACAATGAGCAGTTCTTC. This codes for CASSQYLGGANNEQFF.

The rearrangement joins TRBV6-5 to TRBJ1-1; D is unresolved. The CDR3 length is 14 residues. V shed 5 bases and J shed 2 bases, with 12 bases lying between them. Germline loops: CDR1 MNHEY, CDR2 SVGAGI. The CDR3 reads CASSPSEPNTEAFF. The CDR3 nucleotides are TGTGCCAGCAGTCCCAGCGAACCTAACACTGAAGCTTTCTTT.

This clonotype was picked up many times. The J gene is TRBJ2-2, the V gene TRBV6-1, with TRBD2 matching over 7 bases. The trim removed 3 bases at V and 5 bases at J, leaving 3 bases unmatched. The CDR3 runs to 14 residues. Germline CDR1 MNHNS, CDR2 SASEGT. The CDR3 nucleotides read TGTGCCAGCAGTGAGGGAGGGGAAACCGGGGAGCTGTTTTTT. Translation gives CASSEGGETGELFF.

In this sample, this clonotype turned up a few times. The chain has TRBV20-1 and TRBJ2-1; D is unclear. The CDR3 has 15 amino acids. Trimming stripped 0 bases from V and 2 bases from J, with 11 bases between. Germline CDR1 DFQATT, CDR2 SNEGSKA (reference sequence). CDR3 residues: CSAREDRRAYNEQFF. In nucleotides, the CDR3 is TGCAGTGCTAGAGAAGATCGTAGGGCCTACAATGAGCAGTTCTTC.

At least ten counts were recorded for this clonotype. The chain recombines TRBV7-9 with TRBJ1-5, with D possibly being TRBD1 (5 bases). Germline CDR1 reads SEHNR; CDR2 reads FQNEAQ (reference sequence). The CDR3 is made up of 18 amino acids. V dropped 8 bases and J dropped 0 bases, with 23 bases sitting between them. For the CDR3, the DNA is TGTGCCAGCCCCCATCCGGGACCCCGGGAGGGTAGCAATCAGCCCCAGCATTTT. Protein product: CASPHPGPREGSNQPQHF. The entire variable domain, with the rest obtained from reference TRBV7-9 and TRBJ1-5, is as follows: DTGVSQNPRHKITKRGQNVTFRCDPISEHNRLYWYRQTLGQGPEFLTYFQNEAQLEKSRLLSDRFSAERPKGSFSTLEIQRTEQGDSAMYLCASPHPGPREGSNQPQHFGDGTRLSIL.

This clonotype was recorded many times. The chain combines TRBV24-1 with TRBJ1-1; D is perhaps TRBD1 (5 bases). The V and J ends lost 9 bases and 0 bases respectively, with 7 bases between them. The CDR3 has 12 amino acids. Germline V gene sequence: CDR1 KGHDR, CDR2 SFDVKD. The CDR3 sequence: CATRGVNTEAFF. CDR3 DNA sequence: TGTGCCACCCGGGGGGTGAACACTGAAGCTTTCTTT.

This clonotype has at least ten counts. This rearrangement joins TRBV6-2 or TRBV6-3 to TRBJ2-3, with 12 positions matching TRBD2. This CDR3 region has 18 residues. The V gene end was trimmed by 0 bases and the J gene end by 4 bases; junction bases not matched to a gene: 8. The germline V gene has CDR1 MNHEY and CDR2 SVGEGT. The CDR3, as DNA: TGTGCCAGCAGTTACTCGTCCCGGACTAGCGGGAATCCAGATACGCAGTATTTT. Amino acid sequence: CASSYSSRTSGNPDTQYF.

In this sample, this clonotype turned up many times. CDR3 sequence: CASGEEQGATYEQYF. CDR3 bases: TGCGCCAGCGGAGAGGAACAGGGAGCTACCTACGAGCAGTACTTC. The chain couples TRBV4-1 to TRBJ2-7; tentative D call: TRBD1 (6 bases). The CDR3 covers 15 residues. Germline assignment: CDR1 MGHRA and CDR2 YSYEKL. The V gene lost 8 bases and the J gene lost 2 bases, with 19 bases spanning the gap.